Listed here are 3 T cell receptor beta chains from one sample, sequenced in a study of cytomegalovirus exposure and HLA in healthy donors. Primers: 60 Vbeta forward and 13 Jbeta reverse. The data were produced by immunoSEQ multiplex PCR, yet TCRdb's version contains in-frame clones alone and is incomplete. The top ten hold approximately 2% of the sample, which has 90,000 to 100,000 clones, under 85% seen once. Sequences were obtained from PBMCs. The receptors derive from a man aged 40-50 years in good health and CMV-seronegative.

The sample holds a few counts of this clone. This sequence joins TRBV4-3 and TRBJ2-6; D ambiguous. The CDR3 is 16 amino acids. Germline values: CDR1 LGHNA, CDR2 YSLEER. The V end was cut by 0 bases, the J end by 0 bases, with 6 bases between. CDR3 sequence: CASSQDLSSGANVLTF. CDR3 nucleotides: TGCGCCAGCAGCCAAGATCTCTCCTCTGGGGCCAACGTCCTGACTTTC.

This chain joins TRBV5-1 and TRBJ1-1; D call uncertain. Germline CDR1 is SGHRS and CDR2 is YFSETQ. Trimming removed 2 bases at V and 6 bases at J, with 11 bases between. This CDR3 comprises 13 residues. CDR3 sequence reads: CASSFDQRPEAFF. The CDR3 bases are TGCGCCAGCAGCTTCGATCAGCGACCTGAAGCTTTCTTT.

The genes are TRBV7-9 and TRBJ1-1; D remains unclear. In germline, CDR1 is SEHNR, CDR2 FQNEAQ (reference sequence). V was cut by 6 bases and J by 1 base, with 24 bases left in between. This CDR3 has 18 residues. In DNA form, the CDR3 reads TGTGCCAGCAGACTAACCGGGCTGCGAAAGCGGAGGAACACTGAAGCTTTCTTT. This gives the protein CASRLTGLRKRRNTEAFF.